A selection of T cell receptor beta chains follows, all from one sample in a study of blood T cells in healthy people across ages. MiXCR, run by TCRdb on the 5' RACE reads, gives a single entry per CDR3 protein. Among around 1,600,000 distinct CDR3 sequences listed, roughly 43% were seen once. Sequencing was carried out using blood. All receptors derive from a woman younger than 35 in good health. Each CDR3 is given with its conserved first and last residue. The D gene is left open where the match is weak. Not every row has a clone size; where given, it reads once, few, many or a size class.

d_call clone_size j_call v_call cdr3_aa cdr3_nt
NA NA TRBJ2-3 TRBV5-4 CASSFISPTDTQYF TGTGCCAGCAGCTTTATCTCGCCAACAGATACGCAGTATTTT
NA NA TRBJ1-1 TRBV7-2 CTSSFGRGAFF TGTACCAGCAGCTTCGGACGCGGAGCTTTCTTT
NA NA TRBJ2-6 TRBV12-3/TRBV12-4 CASSFGPGANVLTF TGTGCCAGCAGTTTCGGACCTGGGGCCAACGTCCTGACTTTC
TRBD1 many TRBJ2-1 TRBV27 CASSSLRQGAYNEQFF TGTGCCAGCAGTTCCCTGAGGCAGGGGGCCTACAATGAGCAGTTCTTC
NA NA TRBJ2-1 TRBV29-1 CSVDGQLTNNEQFF TGCAGCGTTGACGGACAGCTGACTAACAATGAGCAGTTCTTC
NA few TRBJ2-7 TRBV12-3/TRBV12-4 CASRKQGLSYEQYF TGTGCCAGCAGGAAACAGGGACTCTCCTACGAGCAGTACTTC
TRBD2 NA TRBJ2-7 TRBV6-5 CASSYQRGDYEQYF TGTGCCAGCAGTTATCAGCGGGGGGACTACGAGCAGTACTTC
NA NA TRBJ2-1 TRBV7-9 CASSPAHNEQFF TGTGCCAGCAGCCCTGCACACAATGAGCAGTTCTTC
NA NA TRBJ2-3 TRBV7-6 CASKRDQTTTQYF TGTGCCAGCAAACGCGACCAGACCACTACGCAGTATTTT
TRBD2 NA TRBJ2-3 TRBV7-8 CASSSLRAGLAGATDTQYF TGTGCCAGCAGCTCATTACGGGCTGGGCTAGCGGGAGCTACAGATACGCAGTATTTT
NA NA TRBJ2-3 TRBV7-9 CASSSRRQSTDTQYF TGTGCCAGCAGCTCACGAAGGCAAAGCACAGATACGCAGTATTTT
NA NA TRBJ2-7 TRBV4-1 CASSQVHRASEQYF TGCGCCAGCAGCCAGGTCCACAGGGCCTCCGAGCAGTACTTC
NA NA TRBJ1-5 TRBV7-2 CASSSSFNQPQHF TGTGCCAGCAGCTCCTCATTCAATCAGCCCCAGCATTTT
NA few TRBJ2-2 TRBV9 CASSVAQTNTGELFF TGTGCCAGCAGCGTAGCTCAGACAAACACCGGGGAGCTGTTTTTT
TRBD2 NA TRBJ2-7 TRBV2 CASLTSGGTYEQYF TGTGCCAGCCTGACTAGCGGGGGGACCTACGAGCAGTACTTC
TRBD2 NA TRBJ2-4 TRBV7-9 CASSETSGRAKNIQYF TGTGCCAGCAGCGAGACTAGCGGGAGAGCCAAAAACATTCAGTACTTC
TRBD1 many TRBJ1-5 TRBV28 CASSFEGARNQPQHF TGTGCCAGCAGTTTCGAGGGGGCCCGCAATCAGCCCCAGCATTTT
TRBD1 few TRBJ2-7 TRBV12-3/TRBV12-4 CASSHPTGTGGPYEQYF TGTGCCAGCAGTCACCCGACCGGGACAGGGGGCCCCTACGAGCAGTACTTC
NA NA TRBJ1-1 TRBV20-1 CSASPPTVPGRAFF TGCAGTGCTAGCCCCCCGACAGTTCCCGGAAGAGCTTTCTTT
NA NA TRBJ2-1 TRBV29-1 CSVGGGLTYNEQFF TGCAGCGTTGGTGGGGGGCTGACCTACAATGAGCAGTTCTTC
NA few TRBJ1-4 TRBV4-2 CASSQVPGTTNEKLFF TGTGCCAGCAGCCAAGTCCCCGGCACCACTAATGAAAAACTGTTTTTT
NA NA TRBJ2-3 TRBV7-2 CASSLIPYPSVSGDTDTQYF TGTGCCAGCAGCTTAATCCCCTACCCTTCGGTGTCGGGGGACACAGATACGCAGTATTTT
TRBD2 NA TRBJ2-7 TRBV10-3 CAIREREWNPEQYF TGTGCCATCAGGGAGCGGGAGTGGAACCCCGAGCAGTACTTC
NA few TRBJ2-5 TRBV7-2 CASSLAYGIQYF TGTGCCAGCAGCTTAGCGTATGGAATACAGTACTTC
NA NA TRBJ2-5 TRBV15 CATRGTLDEQYF TGTGCCACCAGGGGGACTTTGGATGAGCAGTACTTC
NA NA TRBJ2-1 TRBV29-1 CSVARRTQGGENEQFF TGCAGCGTTGCCCGCCGGACCCAGGGGGGGGAGAATGAGCAGTTCTTC
NA NA TRBJ1-1 TRBV5-1 CASSFGDTAEAFF TGCGCCAGCAGCTTTGGGGACACGGCTGAAGCTTTCTTT
TRBD2 NA TRBJ2-1 TRBV12-3/TRBV12-4 CASKKLAGGSNEQFF TGTGCCAGCAAGAAGCTAGCGGGGGGGAGCAATGAGCAGTTCTTC
TRBD2 NA TRBJ2-5 TRBV7-9 CASSTPGGRSPETQYF TGTGCCAGCAGCACCCCAGGCGGGAGGAGTCCAGAGACCCAGTACTTC
NA NA TRBJ2-1 TRBV2 CASSARGSLYNEQFF TGTGCCAGCAGCGCCAGAGGGAGTCTCTACAATGAGCAGTTCTTC
NA NA TRBJ1-2 TRBV7-2 CASSLRGHANYGYTF TGTGCCAGCAGCTTAAGAGGACACGCTAACTATGGCTACACCTTC
TRBD2 few TRBJ2-3 TRBV29-1 CSVERTSGAMGDTQYF TGCAGCGTTGAACGGACTAGCGGGGCAATGGGAGATACGCAGTATTTT
TRBD1 NA TRBJ1-1 TRBV5-6 CASSLLGQGLITEAFF TGTGCCAGCAGCTTGCTAGGACAGGGTTTGATCACTGAAGCTTTCTTT
NA NA TRBJ1-1 TRBV25-1 CASSVHSRGAEAFF TGTGCCAGCAGTGTCCACAGTAGGGGGGCTGAAGCTTTCTTT
NA few TRBJ1-1 TRBV29-1 CSSRAGTEAFF TGCAGCTCGAGGGCGGGCACTGAAGCTTTCTTT
NA few TRBJ1-2 TRBV6-1 CASSQRDGQNYGYTF TGTGCCAGCAGTCAACGGGACGGGCAAAACTATGGCTACACCTTC
NA NA TRBJ1-5 TRBV12-3/TRBV12-4 CASTFTGDQPQHF TGTGCCAGCACATTTACGGGAGATCAGCCCCAGCATTTT
TRBD2 NA TRBJ2-5 TRBV14 CASSPRTSGRYYNEQYF TGTGCCAGCAGCCCTCGGACTAGCGGGAGGTATTACAATGAGCAGTACTTC
NA NA TRBJ2-7 TRBV5-1 CASSLTRSVGEQYF TGCGCCAGCAGCTTAACCCGGTCCGTGGGCGAGCAGTACTTC
TRBD1 NA TRBJ2-7 TRBV4-1 CASSPRTGEYEQYF TGCGCCAGCAGCCCAAGGACAGGCGAGTACGAGCAGTACTTC
NA NA TRBJ1-2 TRBV7-2 CASDSTGLNYGYTF TGTGCCAGCGACTCGACAGGCCTCAACTATGGCTACACCTTC
NA many TRBJ2-7 TRBV29-1 CSVEEQGPRSLTSGQYF TGCAGCGTTGAGGAACAGGGCCCTCGATCCCTTACGAGCGGGCAGTACTTC
TRBD2 NA TRBJ2-3 TRBV30 CAWLAGGDTQYF TGTGCCTGGCTAGCGGGGGGTGATACGCAGTATTTT
NA NA TRBJ1-1 TRBV4-1 CASSQGGRMNTEAFF TGCGCCAGCAGCCAAGGTGGGCGGATGAACACTGAAGCTTTCTTT
NA NA TRBJ2-3 TRBV10-3 CAIHWEGTDTQYF TGTGCCATCCACTGGGAAGGCACAGATACGCAGTATTTT
NA NA TRBJ1-2 TRBV20-1 CSANRLLYGYIF TGCAGTGCTAACAGGCTCTTGTATGGCTACATCTTC
TRBD2 few TRBJ2-3 TRBV7-2 CASSLMYSGGASTDTQYF TGTGCCAGCAGCTTAATGTATAGCGGGGGGGCTAGCACAGATACGCAGTATTTT
NA few TRBJ1-5 TRBV20-1 CSARYTSNQPQHF TGCAGTGCTAGGTACACAAGCAATCAGCCCCAGCATTTT
NA few TRBJ2-5 TRBV18 CASSPEQGRETQYF TGTGCCAGCTCACCAGAGCAAGGTCGCGAGACCCAGTACTTC
TRBD2 NA TRBJ2-1 TRBV11-2 CASSLDKGLKVFEQFF TGTGCCAGCAGCTTAGATAAGGGACTAAAAGTATTTGAGCAGTTCTTC
NA few TRBJ2-3 TRBV20-1 CSARARGRAHRDTQYF TGCAGTGCTAGAGCTCGAGGCAGGGCACACAGAGATACGCAGTATTTT
NA few TRBJ2-3 TRBV20-1 CSAASSGVADTQYF TGCAGTGCAGCTAGTTCAGGGGTTGCAGATACGCAGTATTTT
TRBD1 NA TRBJ1-6 TRBV6-6 CASSRGDSSNSPLHF TGTGCCAGCAGCCGGGGGGACAGCTCTAATTCACCCCTCCACTTT
TRBD2 once TRBJ2-7 TRBV2 CASSPAGLAIYEQYF TGTGCCAGCAGCCCCGCGGGACTAGCGATCTACGAGCAGTACTTC
NA few TRBJ1-2 TRBV20-1 CSARGGETGYYGYTF TGCAGTGCTAGAGGGGGAGAAACAGGGTACTATGGCTACACCTTC